A few counts support the clone carrying this T cell receptor beta chain. Antigen: not known. The time point here: baseline pretreatment blood. The treatment denotes: 15 Gy SBRT to primary tumor, nephrectomy 4 weeks later. Germline V CDR1 and CDR2: MNHNS, SASEGT. Trimming stripped 3 bases from V and 6 bases from J, with 17 bases between. The CDR3 runs 15 residues. The sample originates from a study of radiation and T cells in renal cell carcinoma. Study conclusions and caveats: Top tumor clonotypes rose in blood 2 weeks post-radiation, then contracted.

TCRdb's table, derived via immunoSEQ multiplex PCR, lists solely in-frame clones and lacks some. The table shows roughly 100,000 clones, with approximately 86% occurring only once. The chain carries TRBV6-1 and TRBJ1-2, with D perhaps matching TRBD1 (5 bases). This sequence originates from a man aged 45-60 years with renal cell carcinoma. The specimen comprised blood, sampled from a patient whose treatment included radiotherapy and nephrectomy. In DNA, the CDR3 is TGTGCCAGCAGTGATTGGGGGGTACTAACAGATGGCTACACCTTC. This translates into CASSDWGVLTDGYTF.